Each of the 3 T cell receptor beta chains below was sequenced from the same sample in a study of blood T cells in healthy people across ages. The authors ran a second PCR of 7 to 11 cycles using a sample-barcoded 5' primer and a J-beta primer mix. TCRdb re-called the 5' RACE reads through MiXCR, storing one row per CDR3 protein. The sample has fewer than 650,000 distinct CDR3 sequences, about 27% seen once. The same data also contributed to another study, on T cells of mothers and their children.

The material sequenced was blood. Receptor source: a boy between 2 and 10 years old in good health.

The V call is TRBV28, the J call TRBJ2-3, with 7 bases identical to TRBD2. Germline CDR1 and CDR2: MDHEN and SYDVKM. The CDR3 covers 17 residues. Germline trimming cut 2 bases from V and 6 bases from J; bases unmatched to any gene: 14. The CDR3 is CASSLISLAVDWDTQYF. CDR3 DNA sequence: TGTGCCAGCAGTTTAATTTCCCTAGCGGTGGATTGGGATACGCAGTATTTT. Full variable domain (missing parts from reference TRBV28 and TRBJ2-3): DVKVTQSSRYLVKRTGEKVFLECVQDMDHENMFWYRQDPGLGLRLIYFSYDVKMKEKGDIPEGYSVSREKKERFSLILESASTNQTSMYLCASSLISLAVDWDTQYFGPGTRLTVL.

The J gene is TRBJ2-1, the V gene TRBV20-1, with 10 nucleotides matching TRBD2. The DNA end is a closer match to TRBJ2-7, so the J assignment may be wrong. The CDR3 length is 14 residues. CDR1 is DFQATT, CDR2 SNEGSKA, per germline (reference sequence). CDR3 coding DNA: TGCAGTGCTAGTAGGACTAGCGGACGTTACGAGCAGTACTTC. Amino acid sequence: CSASRTSGRYEQYF.

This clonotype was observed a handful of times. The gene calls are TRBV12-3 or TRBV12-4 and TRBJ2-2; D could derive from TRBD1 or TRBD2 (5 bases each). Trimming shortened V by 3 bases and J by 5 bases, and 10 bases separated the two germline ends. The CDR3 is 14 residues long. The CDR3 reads CASSFPGPTGELFF. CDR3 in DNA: TGTGCCAGCAGTTTTCCGGGGCCGACCGGGGAGCTGTTTTTT.